These 20 T cell receptor beta chains were all obtained from the same sample, sequenced in a study of T-cell memory formation after mild COVID-19. TCRdb re-called the 5' RACE reads through MiXCR, storing one row per CDR3 protein. The sample includes around 210,000 distinct CDR3 sequences, just over 9.5% seen only once; the top ten take roughly 4%. The sequencing sample was made of PBMCs or a T cell subset sorted from them (not recorded which). These receptors were obtained from a man between 18 and 35 years old who had mild COVID-19 (a few samples of this study predate the infection). Cell type and time point are not known.

The table lists this clonotype with a few counts. The gene calls are TRBV20-1 and TRBJ1-2; no firm D call. The V gene lost 0 bases and the J gene lost 3 bases, with 11 bases spanning the gap. The CDR3 spans 14 residues. From germline, CDR1 is DFQATT and CDR2 SNEGSKA (reference sequence). CDR3 in DNA: TGCAGTGCTAGAGATGCGAACAGATACTATGGCTACACCTTC. Translation: CSARDANRYYGYTF.

This clonotype was seen only a few times. V usage is TRBV12-3 or TRBV12-4 and J usage is TRBJ2-7, with 8 positions matching TRBD1. This CDR3 region has 13 residues. The trim removed 6 bases at V and 4 bases at J, leaving 5 bases unmatched. CDR3 loop: CASRPTGGYEQYF. The CDR3 nucleotides read TGTGCCAGCAGACCTACAGGGGGATACGAGCAGTACTTC.

J is TRBJ1-1 and V is TRBV29-1, with TRBD1 as a possible D gene (6 bases). V was shortened by 4 bases and J by 1 base, with 13 bases between the two germline ends. This CDR3 contains 14 residues. The germline V gene encodes CDR1 SQVTM and CDR2 ANQGSEA. CDR3 protein: CSVARTVRNTEAFF. In nucleotides, the CDR3 is TGCAGCGTTGCTCGGACAGTCCGGAACACTGAAGCTTTCTTT.

In this sample, this clonotype turned up a few times. The chain couples TRBV12-3 or TRBV12-4 to TRBJ2-6, with TRBD1 identical over 8 bases. After removal of 4 bases from V and 1 base from J, the junction contained 21 bases not matched to a gene. The CDR3 sequence is 22 residues long. The CDR3 DNA is TGTGCCAGCAGTTCGGGCCCGGGACAGGCTCTATCGGGTGCTTCTGGGGCCAACGTCCTGACTTTC. Translation gives CASSSGPGQALSGASGANVLTF.

This clonotype showed up just a few times. The V gene is TRBV6-5, the J gene TRBJ2-7; no reliable D call. CDR1 is MNHEY, CDR2 SVGAGI, per germline. This CDR3 is built from 14 residues. The V end was cut by 5 bases, the J end by 0 bases, with 11 bases between. The CDR3 sequence: CASSVQPSSYEQYV. The CDR3 nucleotides read TGTGCCAGCAGTGTACAACCGAGCTCCTACGAGCAGTACGTC.

A few counts support this clonotype. This chain connects TRBV27 to TRBJ2-7; no clear D gene. V was pared by 7 bases and J by 1 base, with 11 bases between. Germline CDR1 MNHEY, CDR2 SMNVEV (reference sequence). The CDR3 runs to 13 residues. The CDR3 loop reads CASKGRISYEQYF. The CDR3 region has the DNA TGTGCCAGCAAGGGTCGGATTTCCTACGAGCAGTACTTC.

This chain uses TRBV12-3 or TRBV12-4 with TRBJ1-1; perhaps TRBD1 as D (5 bases). CDR3 length equals 14 residues. Deletions cut 5 bases from V and 0 bases from J, with 10 bases between. The CDR3 region is CASSPGRVNTEAFF. The DNA for the CDR3 is TGTGCCAGCAGTCCAGGGCGAGTGAACACTGAAGCTTTCTTT.

The chain combines TRBV6-5 with TRBJ2-7; D is possibly TRBD1 (6 bases). Germline V gene lookup returns CDR1 MNHEY and CDR2 SVGAGI. V gave up 2 bases and J gave up 6 bases, with 11 bases separating them. The CDR3 length is 13 residues. In nucleotides, the CDR3 is TGTGCCAGCAGTTACCCCGGGACAAGCGAGCAGTACTTC. It yields the protein CASSYPGTSEQYF.

The chain has TRBV18 and TRBJ2-1; 9 bases agree with TRBD2. The CDR3 length is 18 residues. Trimming took 2 bases from V and 3 from J; bases not matched to a gene: 11. CDR1 is KGHSH, CDR2 LQKENI, per germline. CDR3: CASSPDARVSGGYNEQFF. The CDR3, as DNA: TGTGCCAGCTCACCAGACGCGAGGGTTAGCGGGGGCTACAATGAGCAGTTCTTC.

This clonotype was recorded at least ten times. V and J are TRBV4-2 and TRBJ2-7; possible D gene TRBD1, 6 bases. The germline V and J ends were trimmed by 3 bases and 0 bases, with 15 bases remaining between them. The CDR3 length is 16 residues. CDR1 and CDR2 from the germline V gene are LGHNA and YNFKEQ. The CDR3 DNA reads as TGTGCCAGCAGCCAGGACGGGACAAGGGGCTCCTACGAGCAGTACGTC. This sequence encodes CASSQDGTRGSYEQYV.

Many counts were recorded for this clonotype. J is TRBJ2-1 and V is TRBV28; 8 nucleotides match TRBD1. V lost 2 bases, J lost 5 bases, and 14 bases stayed unmatched. The CDR3 consists of 18 residues. Germline CDR1 MDHEN, CDR2 SYDVKM. The CDR3 loop reads CASSLPVFRGRENNEQFF. The CDR3 nucleotides read TGTGCCAGCAGTTTACCCGTTTTCAGGGGGCGCGAGAACAATGAGCAGTTCTTC.

This rearrangement joins TRBV20-1 to TRBJ2-3; D is perhaps TRBD1 (5 bases). V was trimmed by 6 bases and J by 2 bases, leaving 21 bases between them. Looked up from germline, CDR1 is DFQATT and CDR2 is SNEGSKA (reference sequence). This CDR3 spans 16 amino acids. CDR3 DNA sequence: TGCAGTGCCCCCCTGCCCAGGGCCCAAAACACAGATACGCAGTATTTT. This translates into CSAPLPRAQNTDTQYF.

J is TRBJ1-2 and V is TRBV28; D gene ambiguous. The CDR3 consists of 11 residues. Germline V CDR1 and CDR2: MDHEN, SYDVKM. Trimming removed 3 bases from V and 7 bases from J, with 6 bases in between. The CDR3 reads CASSFSRGYTF. The CDR3, as DNA: TGTGCCAGCAGTTTTTCCCGTGGCTACACCTTC.

This clonotype has just a few counts. The rearrangement links TRBV28 to TRBJ1-1, with D possibly TRBD1 on 6 matching bases. Trimming took off 6 bases at V and 12 bases at J, with 20 bases between the two ends. The CDR3 spans 13 residues. Germline-derived CDR1 and CDR2 are MDHEN and SYDVKM. For the CDR3, the DNA is TGTGCCAGCAGCTTGAGGGACATCTCCGAATCTTTCTTT. Amino acid sequence: CASSLRDISESFF.

The V call is TRBV6-1, the J call TRBJ1-1; possible D gene TRBD1, 5 bases. V shed 6 bases and J shed 4 bases, with 15 bases lying between them. The CDR3 loop spans 14 amino acids. CDR1 is MNHNS, CDR2 SASEGT, per germline. This CDR3 reads CASRHLQGPTEAFF. The DNA of the CDR3 is TGTGCCAGCAGGCACCTTCAGGGACCCACTGAAGCTTTCTTT.

This chain connects TRBV6-6 to TRBJ1-1; tentative D call: TRBD1 (5 bases). This CDR3 is 15 amino acids long. V dropped 0 bases and J dropped 9 bases, with 17 bases sitting between them. CDR1 and CDR2 from the germline V gene are MNHNY and SVGAGI (reference sequence). CDR3 bases: TGTGCCAGCAGTTACTCAAACCAGAGGGGACCTAAAGCTTTCTTT. Its protein is CASSYSNQRGPKAFF.

The chain carries TRBV5-1 and TRBJ2-2, with 7 bases identical to TRBD2. CDR3 length: 15 residues. Germline V gene sequence: CDR1 SGHRS, CDR2 YFSETQ. V gave up 2 bases and J gave up 6 bases; unmatched junction bases: 7. The CDR3 loop is CASSFEGRGAGELFF. The CDR3 DNA reads as TGCGCCAGCAGCTTCGAAGGGAGGGGCGCCGGGGAGCTGTTTTTT.

This clonotype was seen a handful of times. The rearrangement uses TRBV9 and TRBJ1-2, with D possibly being TRBD1 (6 bases). The CDR3 has 13 residues. V was clipped by 5 bases and J by 3 bases, with 11 bases between them. The germline gives CDR1 SGDLS, CDR2 YYNGEE. CDR3 in DNA: TGTGCCAGCAGTGAACAGGGTTACTATGGCTACACCTTC. This sequence encodes CASSEQGYYGYTF.

The rearrangement uses TRBV5-1 and TRBJ1-4; D is perhaps TRBD1 (5 bases). This CDR3 contains 15 residues. Germline CDR1 and CDR2: SGHRS and YFSETQ. The V end lost 4 bases, the J end lost 6 bases, and 16 bases lay between the germline ends. The CDR3 nucleotides read TGCGCCAGCAGCATTGACCGGGACGTTTATGAAAAACTGTTTTTT. Its protein is CASSIDRDVYEKLFF.

This clonotype was found once. Just one base apart from a much larger clone, this may be a read error. V and J are TRBV27 and TRBJ2-3; 9 positions match TRBD2. The CDR3 is 13 amino acids. CDR1 and CDR2 from the germline V gene are MNHEY and SMNVEV (reference sequence). Losses at the gene ends were 4 bases for V and 4 bases for J; bases not matched to a gene: 0. This chain's CDR3 is CASSWTSADTQYF. CDR3 DNA: TGTGCCAGCAGTTGGACTAGCGCAGATACGCAGTATTTT.